The 15 T cell receptor beta chains in this list originate from one sample, sequenced in a study of shared clonotypes between healthy human individuals. TCRdb's table, derived via immunoSEQ multiplex PCR, lists solely in-frame clones and lacks some. The sample shows about 1.1 million clones, approximately 80% of them seen only once. Specimen: memory CD4+ T cells from PBMCs. Subset here: CD45RA-negative fraction. The receptor set was obtained from a young man in good health. Some clones in this sample may be carry-over from other donors' samples.

V and J are TRBV28 and TRBJ2-2; 11 bases are a match to TRBD2. Trimming cost V 2 bases and J 1 base; bases outside gene matches: 6. This CDR3 is built from 18 residues. Looked up from germline, CDR1 is MDHEN and CDR2 is SYDVKM. CDR3 in DNA: TGTGCCAGCAGTTTACGGGTAGCGGGAGGGGGGAACACCGGGGAGCTGTTTTTT. Residues: CASSLRVAGGGNTGELFF.

In regard to this clone: The same CDR3 can be traced to other DNA sequences in this sample. The chain uses TRBV27 and TRBJ2-2; D remains ambiguous. V was trimmed by 6 bases and J by 1 base, leaving 3 bases between them. The CDR3 totals 12 residues. Germline V gene data show CDR1 as MNHEY and CDR2 as SMNVEV (reference sequence). DNA of the CDR3: TGTGCCAGCAGCTTGAACACCGGGGAGCTGTTTTTT. Translated, it gives CASSLNTGELFF.

CDR3 nucleotide sequence: TGTGCCAGCAGCTTACTTATGGGGCGGGATACGCAGTATTTT. Translating it yields CASSLLMGRDTQYF. The gene calls are TRBV5-6 and TRBJ2-3; tentative D call: TRBD1 (5 bases). The CDR3 is 14 residues long. The germline CDR1 and CDR2 sequences are SGHDT and YYEEEE. V was pared by 2 bases and J by 6 bases, with 13 bases between.

The J gene is TRBJ1-2, the V gene TRBV30, with 8 bases matching TRBD1. V lost 8 bases, J lost 1 base, and 9 bases stayed unmatched. The CDR3 contains 14 residues. CDR1 is GTSNPN and CDR2 is SVGIG in the germline V gene (reference sequence). The CDR3 is CAPPGQGGNYGYTF. CDR3 nucleotide sequence: TGTGCCCCACCCGGACAGGGAGGTAACTATGGCTACACCTTC.

This clone appeared a few times. Being one base from a much bigger clone, this may be a read error. The same CDR3 can be traced to other DNA sequences in this sample. V is TRBV11-1 and J is TRBJ1-1; unclear D gene. The length of the CDR3 is 13 residues. The V and J ends lost 1 base and 1 base respectively, with 4 bases between them. Germline values: CDR1 SGHAT, CDR2 FQDESV (reference sequence). CDR3 region: CASSLGRNTEAFF. CDR3 DNA sequence: TGTGCCAGCAGCTTAGGCAGGAACACTGAAGCTTTCTTT.

V gene TRBV6-1 combines with J gene TRBJ2-7; D possibly corresponds to TRBD1 (5 bases). With 1 base removed from V and 3 bases from J, the gap between germline ends came to 19 bases. CDR3 length: 17 amino acids. Germline V CDR1 and CDR2: MNHNS, SASEGT. The CDR3 is CASSEELLAGPIYEQYF. CDR3 in DNA: TGTGCCAGCAGTGAAGAATTGCTGGCAGGGCCGATCTACGAGCAGTACTTC.

The chain has TRBV7-2 and TRBJ1-2; D remains unclear. The V gene lost 5 bases and the J gene lost 4 bases, with 11 bases spanning the gap. The length of the CDR3 is 13 residues. Germline values: CDR1 SGHTA, CDR2 FQGNSA. CDR3 DNA sequence: TGTGCCAGCAGCCCCTCTCTCGTCTATGGCTACACCTTC. As protein: CASSPSLVYGYTF.

The CDR3 region is CASSQTPIGQPGRETQYF. The CDR3 DNA reads as TGCGCCAGCAGCCAAACCCCAATAGGCCAGCCCGGGCGAGAGACCCAGTACTTC. V gene TRBV4-1 combines with J gene TRBJ2-5; D remains ambiguous. Per germline, CDR1 MGHRA and CDR2 YSYEKL. Trimming pared 2 bases from V and 4 bases from J, leaving 23 bases between. The CDR3 extends over 18 amino acids.

Concerning this clone itself: The same CDR3 also results from other DNA sequences found in this sample. The chain couples TRBV5-1 to TRBJ2-3; no clear D gene. Looked up from germline, CDR1 is SGHRS and CDR2 is YFSETQ. CDR3 length: 12 residues. Trimming cost V 0 bases and J 5 bases, with 4 bases left between them. The CDR3 region is CASSLAGDTQYF. The CDR3 DNA reads TGCGCCAGCAGCTTGGCAGGAGATACGCAGTATTTT.

About this clone itself: The sample carries other DNA sequences with the same CDR3. The chain recombines TRBV5-4 with TRBJ1-1, with a weak D call TRBD1 (5 bases). CDR3 size: 13 residues. Germline CDR1 SGHNT, CDR2 YYREEE (reference sequence). V lost 0 bases, J lost 3 bases, and 6 bases lay in between. As DNA, the CDR3 is TGTGCCAGCAGCTTGGGGGGCGACACTGAAGCTTTCTTT. Translated: CASSLGGDTEAFF.

The chain employs TRBV7-2 and TRBJ2-2, with 8 bases aligning to TRBD2. Trimming removed 3 bases from V and 4 bases from J; junction bases left unmatched: 4. The CDR3 length is 15 residues. Per germline, CDR1 SGHTA and CDR2 FQGNSA. This CDR3 reads CASSFRGRSTGELFF. CDR3 DNA sequence: TGTGCCAGCAGCTTCCGCGGGAGGAGCACCGGGGAGCTGTTTTTT.

The rearrangement uses TRBV10-3 and TRBJ2-1; tentatively, D is TRBD1 (6 bases). The CDR3 is made up of 17 amino acids. Trimming left V 6 bases short and J 0 bases short, with 18 bases between. Germline lookup yields CDR1 ENHRY and CDR2 SYGVKD. This CDR3 reads CAISALTTGSSYNEQFF. The CDR3 nucleotides are TGTGCCATCAGCGCTTTGACTACAGGGAGCTCCTACAATGAGCAGTTCTTC.

This clone was detected only once. The J gene is TRBJ2-7, the V gene TRBV19; 12 bases are shared with TRBD1. V was clipped by 4 bases and J by 5 bases; unmatched bases: 12. The CDR3 covers 17 residues. Germline V gene lookup returns CDR1 LNHDA and CDR2 SQIVND (reference sequence). The CDR3 bases are TGTGCCAGTAGTAATCGTAAAGGGACAGGGGGCGGAGACGAGCAGTACTTC. Translation: CASSNRKGTGGGDEQYF.

The chain recombines TRBV14 with TRBJ1-1; a weak D match, TRBD1 (6 bases). The CDR3 totals 15 residues. The ends were cut back, 4 bases at V and 6 bases at J, with 18 bases in the middle. Germline CDR1 is SGHDN and CDR2 is FVKESK. The CDR3 reads CASSRRSTGSPEAFF. Written as DNA, the CDR3 is TGTGCCAGCAGCCGGAGGAGTACAGGGTCCCCTGAAGCTTTCTTT.

This clone was detected once. The rearrangement joins TRBV7-6 to TRBJ1-4; the D gene is possibly TRBD1 (5 bases). Germline CDR1 reads SGHVS; CDR2 reads FNYEAQ. The CDR3 sequence is 13 residues long. The V gene lost 4 bases and the J gene lost 8 bases, with 11 bases spanning the gap. The CDR3 region is CASSYRDGEKLFF. The CDR3 DNA is TGTGCCAGCAGCTACCGGGACGGGGAAAAACTGTTTTTT.